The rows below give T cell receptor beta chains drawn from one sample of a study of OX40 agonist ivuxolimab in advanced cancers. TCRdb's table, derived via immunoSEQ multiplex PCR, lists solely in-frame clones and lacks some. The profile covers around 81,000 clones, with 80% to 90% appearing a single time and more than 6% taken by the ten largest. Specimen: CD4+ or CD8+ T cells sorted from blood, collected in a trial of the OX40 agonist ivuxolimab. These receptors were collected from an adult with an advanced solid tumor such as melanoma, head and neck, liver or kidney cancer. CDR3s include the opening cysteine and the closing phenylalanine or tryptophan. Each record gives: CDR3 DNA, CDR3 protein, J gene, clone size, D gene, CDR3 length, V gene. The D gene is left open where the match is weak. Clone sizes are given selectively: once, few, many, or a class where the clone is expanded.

cdr3_nt: TGTGCCAGCAGCTTAGACAGGCATGGCTACACCTTC
cdr3_aa: CASSLDRHGYTF
j_call: TRBJ1-2
clone_size: NA
d_call: NA
cdr3_length: 12
v_call: TRBV7-2

cdr3_nt: TGTGCCAGTAGTGTAACAGGGTTGTACACCGGGGAGCTGTTTTTT
cdr3_aa: CASSVTGLYTGELFF
j_call: TRBJ2-2
clone_size: NA
d_call: NA
cdr3_length: 15
v_call: TRBV19

cdr3_nt: TGTGCCATCAGTGTAACCGAGACCTACGAGCAGTACTTC
cdr3_aa: CAISVTETYEQYF
j_call: TRBJ2-7
clone_size: NA
d_call: NA
cdr3_length: 13
v_call: TRBV10-3

cdr3_nt: TGTGCCAGCAGCCGCTGGCTAGATGGTGAGCAGTTCTTC
cdr3_aa: CASSRWLDGEQFF
j_call: TRBJ2-1
clone_size: NA
d_call: NA
cdr3_length: 13
v_call: TRBV2

cdr3_nt: TGCAGCGTTACACTAAAAAGCTATGGCTACACCTTC
cdr3_aa: CSVTLKSYGYTF
j_call: TRBJ1-2
clone_size: NA
d_call: NA
cdr3_length: 12
v_call: TRBV29-1

cdr3_nt: TGTGCCAGTACCGAACAACAGGGAGTAGTCAATCAGCCCCAGCATTTT
cdr3_aa: CASTEQQGVVNQPQHF
j_call: TRBJ1-5
clone_size: NA
d_call: NA
cdr3_length: 16
v_call: TRBV19

cdr3_nt: TGTGCCAGCAGCCCTTCAAGCGGGAGGGGGAACATTCAGTACTTC
cdr3_aa: CASSPSSGRGNIQYF
j_call: TRBJ2-4
clone_size: NA
d_call: TRBD2
cdr3_length: 15
v_call: TRBV9

cdr3_nt: TGTGCCAGCAGCTTTAGTAGGGCGGCAAGCTCCTACGAGCAGTACTTC
cdr3_aa: CASSFSRAASSYEQYF
j_call: TRBJ2-7
clone_size: NA
d_call: NA
cdr3_length: 16
v_call: TRBV7-2

cdr3_nt: TGTGCCAGCAGCGCAGACGGTAGCTCTGGAAACACCATATATTTT
cdr3_aa: CASSADGSSGNTIYF
j_call: TRBJ1-3
clone_size: NA
d_call: NA
cdr3_length: 15
v_call: TRBV6-5

cdr3_nt: TGTGCCAGCAGCTTAAACGGGGACAGCATATACGAGCAGTACTTC
cdr3_aa: CASSLNGDSIYEQYF
j_call: TRBJ2-7
clone_size: NA
d_call: TRBD1
cdr3_length: 15
v_call: TRBV7-2

cdr3_nt: TGTGCCAGCAACCAAAACACAGGGGCGGTGCAGCCCCAGCATTTT
cdr3_aa: CASNQNTGAVQPQHF
j_call: TRBJ1-5
clone_size: many
d_call: TRBD1
cdr3_length: 15
v_call: TRBV28

cdr3_nt: TGTGCCAGTAGTATGGGTCACACAACGGGCACCGGGGAGCTGTTTTTT
cdr3_aa: CASSMGHTTGTGELFF
j_call: TRBJ2-2
clone_size: NA
d_call: NA
cdr3_length: 16
v_call: TRBV19

cdr3_nt: TGCGCCAGCAGCCAAGATTTTTGGACAGGGGAGTTCTTC
cdr3_aa: CASSQDFWTGEFF
j_call: TRBJ2-1
clone_size: NA
d_call: TRBD1
cdr3_length: 13
v_call: TRBV4-1

cdr3_nt: TGCAGCGTTACAGGGGGCATGGCCGGGGAGCTGTTTTTT
cdr3_aa: CSVTGGMAGELFF
j_call: TRBJ2-2
clone_size: few
d_call: TRBD1
cdr3_length: 13
v_call: TRBV29-1

cdr3_nt: TGCGCCAGCAGTGTAGCAGAAAACACCGGGGAGCTGTTTTTT
cdr3_aa: CASSVAENTGELFF
j_call: TRBJ2-2
clone_size: NA
d_call: NA
cdr3_length: 14
v_call: TRBV10-2

cdr3_nt: TGTGCCAGCAGTTCCCTAAGGAGAATCGGCTACACCTTC
cdr3_aa: CASSSLRRIGYTF
j_call: TRBJ1-2
clone_size: NA
d_call: NA
cdr3_length: 13
v_call: TRBV27

cdr3_nt: TGTGCCAGCAGTGAATCGACGGCTAGCAATCAGCCCCAGCATTTT
cdr3_aa: CASSESTASNQPQHF
j_call: TRBJ1-5
clone_size: NA
d_call: NA
cdr3_length: 15
v_call: TRBV2

cdr3_nt: TGTGCCAGTGGGACTAGCCAGTGGGCGGCCCAGTACTTC
cdr3_aa: CASGTSQWAAQYF
j_call: TRBJ2-5
clone_size: once
d_call: TRBD2
cdr3_length: 13
v_call: TRBV27

cdr3_nt: TGTGCCTGGAGTCCTCTCACCGAGAGCTACCAAGAGACCCAGTACTTC
cdr3_aa: CAWSPLTESYQETQYF
j_call: TRBJ2-5
clone_size: NA
d_call: NA
cdr3_length: 16
v_call: TRBV30

cdr3_nt: TGTGCCAGCAGCTTAGTCCTCTACGAGCAGTACTTC
cdr3_aa: CASSLVLYEQYF
j_call: TRBJ2-7
clone_size: NA
d_call: NA
cdr3_length: 12
v_call: TRBV7-2

cdr3_nt: TGTGCCAGCAGCTTAGGCCGGAGTGGGCAAGAGACCCAGTACTTC
cdr3_aa: CASSLGRSGQETQYF
j_call: TRBJ2-5
clone_size: NA
d_call: NA
cdr3_length: 15
v_call: TRBV11-2

cdr3_nt: TGTGCCAGCAGCTTAGGACAACTTAGCGGAGCCAATCAAGAGACCCAGTACTTC
cdr3_aa: CASSLGQLSGANQETQYF
j_call: TRBJ2-5
clone_size: NA
d_call: NA
cdr3_length: 18
v_call: TRBV11-2

cdr3_nt: TGTGCCAGCAGTTTATGGTGGGGGCCCGAGGAGACCCAGTACTTC
cdr3_aa: CASSLWWGPEETQYF
j_call: TRBJ2-5
clone_size: NA
d_call: NA
cdr3_length: 15
v_call: TRBV27

cdr3_nt: TGTGCCAGCAGCAAAGAAGTCCCAGGGAACACTGAAGCTTTCTTT
cdr3_aa: CASSKEVPGNTEAFF
j_call: TRBJ1-1
clone_size: NA
d_call: NA
cdr3_length: 15
v_call: TRBV21-1

cdr3_nt: TGTGCCAGCAGCTTTTCGGGGCTAGCGTCCTACGAGCAGTACTTC
cdr3_aa: CASSFSGLASYEQYF
j_call: TRBJ2-7
clone_size: NA
d_call: NA
cdr3_length: 15
v_call: TRBV11-2

cdr3_nt: TGTGCCAGCAGCCAAACAGGGGAACTTAACTATGGCTACACCTTC
cdr3_aa: CASSQTGELNYGYTF
j_call: TRBJ1-2
clone_size: NA
d_call: TRBD1
cdr3_length: 15
v_call: TRBV14

cdr3_nt: TGTGCCAGCAGCAATCGGAACACTGAAGCTTTCTTT
cdr3_aa: CASSNRNTEAFF
j_call: TRBJ1-1
clone_size: NA
d_call: NA
cdr3_length: 12
v_call: TRBV21-1